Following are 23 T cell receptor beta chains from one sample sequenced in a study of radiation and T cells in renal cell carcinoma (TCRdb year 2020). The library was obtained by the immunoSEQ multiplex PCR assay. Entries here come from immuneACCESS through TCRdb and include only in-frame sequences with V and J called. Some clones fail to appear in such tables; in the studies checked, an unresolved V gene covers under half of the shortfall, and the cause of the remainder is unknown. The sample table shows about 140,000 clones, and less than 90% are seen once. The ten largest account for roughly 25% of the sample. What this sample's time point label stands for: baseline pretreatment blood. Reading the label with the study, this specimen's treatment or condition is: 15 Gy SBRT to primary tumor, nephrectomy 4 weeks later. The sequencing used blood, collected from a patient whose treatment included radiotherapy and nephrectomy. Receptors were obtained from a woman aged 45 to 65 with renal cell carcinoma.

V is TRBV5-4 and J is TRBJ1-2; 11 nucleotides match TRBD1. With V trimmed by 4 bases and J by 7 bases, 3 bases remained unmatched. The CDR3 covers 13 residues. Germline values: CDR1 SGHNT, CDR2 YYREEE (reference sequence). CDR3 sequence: CASSEDRGRGYTF. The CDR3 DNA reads TGTGCCAGCAGCGAGGACAGGGGGCGTGGCTACACCTTC.

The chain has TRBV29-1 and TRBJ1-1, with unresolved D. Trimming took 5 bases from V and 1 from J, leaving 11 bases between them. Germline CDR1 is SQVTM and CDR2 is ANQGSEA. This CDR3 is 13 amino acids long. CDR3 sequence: CSVFRTGNTEAFF. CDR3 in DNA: TGCAGCGTTTTCCGGACGGGGAACACTGAAGCTTTCTTT.

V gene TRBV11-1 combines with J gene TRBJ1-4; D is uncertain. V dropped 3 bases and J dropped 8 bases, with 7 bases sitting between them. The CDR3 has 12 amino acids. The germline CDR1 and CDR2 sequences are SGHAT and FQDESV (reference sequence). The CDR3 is CASSFPGEKLFF. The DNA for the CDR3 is TGTGCCAGCAGCTTTCCAGGAGAAAAACTGTTTTTT.

The CDR3 nucleotides read TGTGCCAGCAGTCAGGTTAGCCGGCCCCTGCTAGCGGGGTACGAGCAGTACTTC. As protein: CASSQVSRPLLAGYEQYF. The chain recombines TRBV28 with TRBJ2-7, with 9 bases identical to TRBD2. CDR1 and CDR2 from the germline V gene are MDHEN and SYDVKM. The CDR3 loop spans 18 amino acids. Trimming at V came to 5 bases and at J to 4 bases, leaving 18 bases not matched to a gene.

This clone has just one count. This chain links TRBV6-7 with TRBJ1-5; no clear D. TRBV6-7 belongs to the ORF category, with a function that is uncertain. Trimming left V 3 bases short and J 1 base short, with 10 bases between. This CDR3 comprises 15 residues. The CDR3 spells CASSYLSISNQPQHF. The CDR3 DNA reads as TGTGCCAGCAGTTATCTGTCGATAAGCAATCAGCCCCAGCATTTT.

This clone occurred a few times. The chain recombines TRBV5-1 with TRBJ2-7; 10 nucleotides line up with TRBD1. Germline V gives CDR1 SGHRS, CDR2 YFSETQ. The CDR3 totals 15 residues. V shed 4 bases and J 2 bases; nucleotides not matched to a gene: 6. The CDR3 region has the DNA TGCGCCAGCAGCCAAGGGACAGGGGAGACCTACGAGCAGTACTTC. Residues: CASSQGTGETYEQYF.

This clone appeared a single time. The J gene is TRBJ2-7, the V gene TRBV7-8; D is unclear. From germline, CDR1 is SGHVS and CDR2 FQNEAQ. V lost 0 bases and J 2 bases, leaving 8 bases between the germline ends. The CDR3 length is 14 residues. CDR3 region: CASSLAGSAYEQYF. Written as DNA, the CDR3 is TGTGCCAGCAGCTTAGCCGGAAGCGCCTACGAGCAGTACTTC. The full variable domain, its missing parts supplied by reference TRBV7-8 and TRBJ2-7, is GAGVSQSPRYKVAKRGQDVALRCDPISGHVSLFWYQQALGQGPEFLTYFQNEAQLDKSGLPSDRFFAERPEGSVSTLKIQRTQQEDSAVYLCASSLAGSAYEQYFGPGTRLTVT.

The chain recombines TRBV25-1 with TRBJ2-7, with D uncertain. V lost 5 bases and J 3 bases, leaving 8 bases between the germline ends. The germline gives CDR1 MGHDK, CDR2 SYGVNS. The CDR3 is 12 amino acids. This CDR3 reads CASSRIGYEQYF. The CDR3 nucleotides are TGTGCCAGCAGTAGGATAGGCTACGAGCAGTACTTC.

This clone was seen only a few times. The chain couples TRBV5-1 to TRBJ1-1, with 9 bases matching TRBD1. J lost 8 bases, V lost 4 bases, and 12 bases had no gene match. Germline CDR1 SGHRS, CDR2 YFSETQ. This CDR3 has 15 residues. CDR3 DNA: TGCGCCAGCAGCCAAACCTCCACCGGGACAGGGGAAGCTTTCTTT. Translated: CASSQTSTGTGEAFF.

The CDR3 DNA reads TGTGCCAGCAGTTCCTGGCGGGTAGAGACCCAGTACTTC. Translating gives CASSSWRVETQYF. The V gene is TRBV27, the J gene TRBJ2-5; a weak D match, TRBD2 (5 bases). V gave up 4 bases and J gave up 4 bases, with 10 bases separating them. Germline values: CDR1 MNHEY, CDR2 SMNVEV (reference sequence). The CDR3 sequence is 13 residues long.

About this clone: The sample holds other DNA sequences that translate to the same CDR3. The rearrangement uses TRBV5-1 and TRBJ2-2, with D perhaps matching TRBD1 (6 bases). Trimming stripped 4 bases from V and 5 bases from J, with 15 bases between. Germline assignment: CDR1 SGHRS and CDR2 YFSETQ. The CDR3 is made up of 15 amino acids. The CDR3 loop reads CASSLGTPGTGELFF. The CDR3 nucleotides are TGCGCCAGCAGCCTCGGGACACCGGGTACCGGGGAGCTGTTTTTT.

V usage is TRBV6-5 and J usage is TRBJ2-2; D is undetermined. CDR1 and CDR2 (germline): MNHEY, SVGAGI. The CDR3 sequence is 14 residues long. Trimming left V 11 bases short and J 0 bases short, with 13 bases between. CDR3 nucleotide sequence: TGTGCCTCTCGTAGAGGCTCGAACACCGGGGAGCTGTTTTTT. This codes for CASRRGSNTGELFF.

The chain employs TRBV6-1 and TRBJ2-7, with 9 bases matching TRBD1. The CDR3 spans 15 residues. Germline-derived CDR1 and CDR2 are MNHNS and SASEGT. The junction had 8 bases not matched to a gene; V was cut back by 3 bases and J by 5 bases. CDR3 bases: TGTGCCAGCAGTGACTCGGGGACAGGGAATAACGAGCAGTACTTC. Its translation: CASSDSGTGNNEQYF.

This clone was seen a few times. Here the CDR3 reads CASSPSFKTSGSPNEQFF. The DNA of the CDR3 is TGTGCCAGCAGTCCTTCCTTCAAGACTAGCGGGAGTCCCAATGAGCAGTTCTTC. The V call is TRBV13, the J call TRBJ2-1; 12 bases match TRBD2. J lost 6 bases, V lost 6 bases, and 15 bases had no gene match. Germline values: CDR1 PRHDT, CDR2 FYEKMQ (reference sequence). This CDR3 spans 18 amino acids.

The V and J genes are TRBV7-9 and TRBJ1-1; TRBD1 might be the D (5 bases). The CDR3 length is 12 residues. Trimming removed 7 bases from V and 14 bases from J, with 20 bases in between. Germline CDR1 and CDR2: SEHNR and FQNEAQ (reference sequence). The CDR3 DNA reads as TGTGCCAGCAAAGCTATCGGGACGAGAGTCTTCTTT. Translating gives CASKAIGTRVFF.

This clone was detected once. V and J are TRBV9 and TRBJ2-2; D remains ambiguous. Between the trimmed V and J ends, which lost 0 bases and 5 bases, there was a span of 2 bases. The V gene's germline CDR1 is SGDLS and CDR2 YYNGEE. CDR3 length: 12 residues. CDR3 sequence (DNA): TGTGCCAGCAGCGTAGAAACCGGGGAGCTGTTTTTT. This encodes CASSVETGELFF.

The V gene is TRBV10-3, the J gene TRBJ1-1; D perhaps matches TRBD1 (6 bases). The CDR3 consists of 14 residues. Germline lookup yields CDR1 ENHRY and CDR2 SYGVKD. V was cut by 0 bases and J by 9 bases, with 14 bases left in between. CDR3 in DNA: TGTGCCATCAGTGAGTCTGTCGAGACAGGCCAAGCTTTCTTT. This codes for CAISESVETGQAFF.

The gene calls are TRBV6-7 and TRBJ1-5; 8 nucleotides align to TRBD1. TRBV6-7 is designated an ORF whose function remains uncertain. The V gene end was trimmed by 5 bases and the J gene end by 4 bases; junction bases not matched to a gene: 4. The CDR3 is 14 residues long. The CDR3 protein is CASSPQGENQPQHF. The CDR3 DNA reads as TGTGCCAGCAGTCCACAGGGGGAGAATCAGCCCCAGCATTTT.

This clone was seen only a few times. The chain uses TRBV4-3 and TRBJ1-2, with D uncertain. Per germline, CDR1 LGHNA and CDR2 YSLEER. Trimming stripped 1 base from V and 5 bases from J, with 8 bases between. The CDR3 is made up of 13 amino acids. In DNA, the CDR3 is TGCGCCAGCAGCCAAGGGATAGGTTATGGCTACACCTTC. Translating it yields CASSQGIGYGYTF.

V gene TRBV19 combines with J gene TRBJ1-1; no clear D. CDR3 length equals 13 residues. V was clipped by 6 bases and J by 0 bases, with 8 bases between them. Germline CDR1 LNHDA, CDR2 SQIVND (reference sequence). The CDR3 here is CASRRGMNTEAFF. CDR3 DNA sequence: TGTGCCAGTAGGCGAGGAATGAACACTGAAGCTTTCTTT. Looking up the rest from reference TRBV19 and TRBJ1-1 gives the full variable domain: DGGITQSPKYLFRKEGQNVTLSCEQNLNHDAMYWYRQDPGQGLRLIYYSQIVNDFQKGDIAEGYSVSREKKESFPLTVTSAQKNPTAFYLCASRRGMNTEAFFGQGTRLTVV.

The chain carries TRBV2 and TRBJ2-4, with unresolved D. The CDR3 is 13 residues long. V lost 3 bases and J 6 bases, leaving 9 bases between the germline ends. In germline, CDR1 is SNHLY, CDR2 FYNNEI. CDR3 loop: CASSEVSVNIQYF. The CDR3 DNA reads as TGTGCCAGCAGTGAGGTCAGCGTAAACATTCAGTACTTC.

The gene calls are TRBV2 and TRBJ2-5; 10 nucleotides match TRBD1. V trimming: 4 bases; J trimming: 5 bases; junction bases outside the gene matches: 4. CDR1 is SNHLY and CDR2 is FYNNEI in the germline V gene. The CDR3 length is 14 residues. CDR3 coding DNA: TGTGCCAGCAGTGCCGGGACAGGGGACGAGACCCAGTACTTC. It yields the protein CASSAGTGDETQYF.

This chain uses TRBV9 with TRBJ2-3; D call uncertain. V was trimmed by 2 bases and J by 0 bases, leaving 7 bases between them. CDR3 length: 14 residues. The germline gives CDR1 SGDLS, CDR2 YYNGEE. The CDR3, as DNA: TGTGCCAGCAGCGTCTCCGGGAGCACAGATACGCAGTATTTT. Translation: CASSVSGSTDTQYF.